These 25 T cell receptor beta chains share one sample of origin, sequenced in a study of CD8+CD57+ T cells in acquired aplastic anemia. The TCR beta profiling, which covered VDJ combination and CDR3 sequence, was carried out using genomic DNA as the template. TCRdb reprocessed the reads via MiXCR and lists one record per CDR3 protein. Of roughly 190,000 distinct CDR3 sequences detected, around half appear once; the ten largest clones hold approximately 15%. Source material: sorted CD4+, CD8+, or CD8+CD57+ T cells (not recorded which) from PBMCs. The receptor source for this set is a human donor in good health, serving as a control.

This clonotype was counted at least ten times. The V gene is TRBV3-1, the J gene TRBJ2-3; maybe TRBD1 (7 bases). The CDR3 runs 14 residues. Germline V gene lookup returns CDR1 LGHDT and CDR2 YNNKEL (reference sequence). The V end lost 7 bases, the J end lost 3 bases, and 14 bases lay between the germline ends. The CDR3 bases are TGTGCCAGCAACCAGGGGGGCGGGACAGATACGCAGTATTTT. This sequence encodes CASNQGGGTDTQYF.

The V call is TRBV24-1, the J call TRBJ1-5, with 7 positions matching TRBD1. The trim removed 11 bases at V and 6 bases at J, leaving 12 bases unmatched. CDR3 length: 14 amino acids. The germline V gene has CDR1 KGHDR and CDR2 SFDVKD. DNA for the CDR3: TGTGCCAGTTCAGAGCGGGCAGGGGGTCAGCCCCAGCATTTT. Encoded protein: CASSERAGGQPQHF.

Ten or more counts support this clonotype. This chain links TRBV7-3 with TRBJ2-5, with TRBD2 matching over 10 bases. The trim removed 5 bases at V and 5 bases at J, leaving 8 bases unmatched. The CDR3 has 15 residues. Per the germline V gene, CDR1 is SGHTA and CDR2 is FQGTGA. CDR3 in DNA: TGTGCCAGCAGCCCCAGCGGGGGGGCGTGGGAGACCCAGTACTTC. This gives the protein CASSPSGGAWETQYF. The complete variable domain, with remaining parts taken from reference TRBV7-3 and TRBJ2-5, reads GAGVSQTPSNKVTEKGKYVELRCDPISGHTALYWYRQSLGQGPEFLIYFQGTGAADDSGLPNDRFFAVRPEGSVSTLKIQRTERGDSAVYLCASSPSGGAWETQYFGPGTRLLVL.

CDR3 nucleotide sequence: TGTGCCAGCAGCACCATCGGGTTCTACAATGAAGCTTTCTTT. It is translated as CASSTIGFYNEAFF. The chain recombines TRBV11-2 with TRBJ1-1, with D unresolved. CDR1 SGHAT and CDR2 FQNNGV come from the germline V gene. V lost 5 bases and J 7 bases, leaving 17 bases between the germline ends. The CDR3 covers 14 residues.

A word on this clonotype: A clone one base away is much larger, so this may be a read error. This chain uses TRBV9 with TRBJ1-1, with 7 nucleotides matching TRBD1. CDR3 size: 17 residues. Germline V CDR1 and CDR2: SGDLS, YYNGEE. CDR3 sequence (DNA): TGTGCCAGCAGCGGGGGGGACCGACAGGGAGGAAACACTGAAGCTTCCTTT. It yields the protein CASSGGDRQGGNTEASF.

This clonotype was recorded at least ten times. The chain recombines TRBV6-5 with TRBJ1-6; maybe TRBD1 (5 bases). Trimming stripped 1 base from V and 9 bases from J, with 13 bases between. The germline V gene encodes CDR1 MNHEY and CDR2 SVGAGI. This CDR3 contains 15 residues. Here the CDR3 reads CASSYLARGGSPLHF. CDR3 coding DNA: TGTGCCAGCAGTTACTTGGCAAGGGGAGGTTCACCCCTCCACTTT.

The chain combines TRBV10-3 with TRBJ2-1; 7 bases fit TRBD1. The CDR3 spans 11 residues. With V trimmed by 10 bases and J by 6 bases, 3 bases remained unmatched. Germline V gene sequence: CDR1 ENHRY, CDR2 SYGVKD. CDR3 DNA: TGTGCCACCTCAGGGGGCAATGAGCAGTTCTTC. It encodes CATSGGNEQFF.

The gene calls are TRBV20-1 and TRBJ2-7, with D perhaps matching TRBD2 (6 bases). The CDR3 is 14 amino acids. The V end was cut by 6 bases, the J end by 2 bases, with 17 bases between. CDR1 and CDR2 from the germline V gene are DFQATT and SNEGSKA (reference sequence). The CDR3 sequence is CSAPSGVSTYEQYF. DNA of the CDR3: TGCAGTGCACCTTCGGGGGTCTCAACCTACGAGCAGTACTTC.

CDR3 DNA: TGTGCCAGCAGCTTGTTCACGCGAGGGGGTGAAGCTTTCTTT. Protein: CASSLFTRGGEAFF. The V call is TRBV5-5, the J call TRBJ1-1, with a possible D match to TRBD1 (6 bases). CDR1 and CDR2 from the germline V gene are SGHKS and YYEKEE (reference sequence). The CDR3 is 14 amino acids. The V gene lost 1 base and the J gene lost 7 bases, with 14 bases spanning the gap. The full variable domain, in which reference TRBV5-5 and TRBJ1-1 provide the parts outside the CDR3, is DAGVTQSPTHLIKTRGQQVTLRCSPISGHKSVSWYQQVLGQGPQFIFQYYEKEERGRGNFPDRFSARQFPNYSSELNVNALLLGDSALYLCASSLFTRGGEAFFGQGTRLTVV.

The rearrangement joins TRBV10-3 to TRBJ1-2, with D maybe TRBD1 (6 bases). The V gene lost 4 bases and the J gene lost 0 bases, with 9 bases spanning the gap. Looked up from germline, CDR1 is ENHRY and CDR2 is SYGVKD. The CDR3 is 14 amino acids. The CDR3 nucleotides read TGTGCCATCAGTGTGGGGGCGCCTAACTATGGCTACACCTTC. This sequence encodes CAISVGAPNYGYTF.

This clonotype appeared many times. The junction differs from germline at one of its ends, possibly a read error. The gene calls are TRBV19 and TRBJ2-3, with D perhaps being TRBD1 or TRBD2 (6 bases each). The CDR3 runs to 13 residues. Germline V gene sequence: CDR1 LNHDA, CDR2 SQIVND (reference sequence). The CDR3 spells CATSWGASDTQYF. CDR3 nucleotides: TGTGCCACCTCATGGGGGGCTTCAGACACGCAGTATTTT.

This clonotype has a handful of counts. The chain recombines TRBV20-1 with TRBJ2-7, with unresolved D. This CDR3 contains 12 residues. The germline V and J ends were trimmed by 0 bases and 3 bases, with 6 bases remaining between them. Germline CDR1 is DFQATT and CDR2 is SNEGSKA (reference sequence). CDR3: CSARDDRYEQYF. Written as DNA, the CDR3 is TGCAGTGCTAGAGACGACCGCTACGAGCAGTACTTC.

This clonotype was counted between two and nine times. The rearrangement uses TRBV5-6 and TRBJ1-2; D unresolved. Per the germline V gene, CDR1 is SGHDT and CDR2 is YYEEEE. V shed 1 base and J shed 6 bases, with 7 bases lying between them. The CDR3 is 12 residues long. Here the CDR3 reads CASSLPSDGYTF. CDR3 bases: TGTGCCAGCAGCTTGCCTAGCGATGGCTACACCTTC. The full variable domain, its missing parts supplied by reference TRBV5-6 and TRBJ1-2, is DAGVTQSPTHLIKTRGQQVTLRCSPKSGHDTVSWYQQALGQGPQFIFQYYEEEERQRGNFPDRFSGHQFPNYSSELNVNALLLGDSALYLCASSLPSDGYTFGSGTRLTVV.

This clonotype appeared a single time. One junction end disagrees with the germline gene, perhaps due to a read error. The CDR3 region has the DNA TGTTCCAGCAGCGACGGGACCTTACATATGAACACTGAAGCTTTCTTT. This translates into CSSSDGTLHMNTEAFF. The gene calls are TRBV7-2 and TRBJ1-1; tentatively, D is TRBD1 (5 bases). This CDR3 region has 16 residues. Germline CDR1 is SGHTA and CDR2 is FQGNSA.

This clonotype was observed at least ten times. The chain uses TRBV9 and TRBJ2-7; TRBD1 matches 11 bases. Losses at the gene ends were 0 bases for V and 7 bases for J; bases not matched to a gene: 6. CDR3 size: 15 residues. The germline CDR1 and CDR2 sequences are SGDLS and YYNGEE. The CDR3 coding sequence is TGTGCCAGCAGCGTAGGCCCCGGGACAGGGGGAGAGCAGTACTTC. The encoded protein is CASSVGPGTGGEQYF. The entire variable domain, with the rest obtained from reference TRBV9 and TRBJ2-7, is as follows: DSGVTQTPKHLITATGQRVTLRCSPRSGDLSVYWYQQSLDQGLQFLIQYYNGEERAKGNILERFSAQQFPDLHSELNLSSLELGDSALYFCASSVGPGTGGEQYFGPGTRLTVT.

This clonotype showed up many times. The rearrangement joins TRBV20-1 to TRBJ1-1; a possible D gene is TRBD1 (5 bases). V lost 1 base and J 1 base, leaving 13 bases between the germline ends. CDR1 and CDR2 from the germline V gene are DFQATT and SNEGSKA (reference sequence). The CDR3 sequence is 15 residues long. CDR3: CSARAVGRANTEAFF. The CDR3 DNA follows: TGCAGTGCTAGAGCCGTGGGCAGGGCGAACACTGAAGCTTTCTTT.

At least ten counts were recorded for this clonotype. The CDR3 DNA reads TGTGCCAGCAGCCAAGCCAGACAGGGTCAGCCCCAGCATTTT. It codes for CASSQARQGQPQHF. This chain links TRBV3-1 with TRBJ1-5; 7 bases line up with TRBD1. V shed 1 base, J shed 6 bases, and the junction held 3 bases outside the gene matches. Germline lookup yields CDR1 LGHDT and CDR2 YNNKEL (reference sequence). The CDR3 is 14 amino acids.

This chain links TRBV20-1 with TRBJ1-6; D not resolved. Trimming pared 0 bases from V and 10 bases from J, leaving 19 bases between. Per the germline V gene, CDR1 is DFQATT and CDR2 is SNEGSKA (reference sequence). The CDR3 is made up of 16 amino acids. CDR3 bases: TGCAGTGCTAGAGAAATGGCGGCAGGAGGTGACTCACCCCTCCACTTT. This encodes CSAREMAAGGDSPLHF.

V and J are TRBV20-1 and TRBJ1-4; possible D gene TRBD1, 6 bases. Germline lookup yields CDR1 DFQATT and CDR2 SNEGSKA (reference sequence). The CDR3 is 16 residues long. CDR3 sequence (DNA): TGCAGCCTTAGGGGGGCGGACCTAACAACTAATGAAAAACTGTTTTTT. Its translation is CSLRGADLTTNEKLFF.

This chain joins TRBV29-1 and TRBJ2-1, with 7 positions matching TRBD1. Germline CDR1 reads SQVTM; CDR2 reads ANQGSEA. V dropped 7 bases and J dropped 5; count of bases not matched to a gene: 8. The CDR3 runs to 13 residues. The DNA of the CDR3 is TGCAGCGGAGGGACAGAGCGTAACAATGAGCAGTTCTTC. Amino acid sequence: CSGGTERNNEQFF.

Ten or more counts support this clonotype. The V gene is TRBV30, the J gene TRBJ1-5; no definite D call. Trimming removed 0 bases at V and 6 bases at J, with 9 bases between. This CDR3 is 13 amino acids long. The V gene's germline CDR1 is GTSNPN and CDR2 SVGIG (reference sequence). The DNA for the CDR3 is TGTGCCTGGAGTGTTACAGACCTTCAGCCCCAGCATTTT. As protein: CAWSVTDLQPQHF.

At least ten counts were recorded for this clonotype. This chain's CDR3 is CASSLSPGTVQETQYF. CDR3 nucleotides: TGTGCCAGCAGCTTATCTCCTGGGACCGTCCAAGAGACCCAGTACTTC. This sequence joins TRBV7-2 and TRBJ2-5; the D gene could be TRBD1 or TRBD2 (5 bases each). The CDR3 runs to 16 residues. Between the trimmed V and J ends, which lost 2 bases and 1 base, there was a span of 14 bases. The germline V gene encodes CDR1 SGHTA and CDR2 FQGNSA.

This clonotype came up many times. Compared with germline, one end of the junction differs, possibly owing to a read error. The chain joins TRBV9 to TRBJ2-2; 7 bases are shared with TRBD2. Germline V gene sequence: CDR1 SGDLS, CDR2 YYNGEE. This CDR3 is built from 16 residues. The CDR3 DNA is TGTGCCAGCAGCGTAGCGGGGGGAAAGAACACCGGGGAGCCGTTTTTT. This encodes CASSVAGGKNTGEPFF.

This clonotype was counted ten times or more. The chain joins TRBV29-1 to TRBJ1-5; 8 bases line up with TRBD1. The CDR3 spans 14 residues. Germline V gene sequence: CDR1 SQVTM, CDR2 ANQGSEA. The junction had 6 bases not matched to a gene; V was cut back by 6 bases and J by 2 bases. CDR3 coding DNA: TGCAGCGTGTCAGGGGGCAATGGCAATCAGCCCCAGCATTTT. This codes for CSVSGGNGNQPQHF.

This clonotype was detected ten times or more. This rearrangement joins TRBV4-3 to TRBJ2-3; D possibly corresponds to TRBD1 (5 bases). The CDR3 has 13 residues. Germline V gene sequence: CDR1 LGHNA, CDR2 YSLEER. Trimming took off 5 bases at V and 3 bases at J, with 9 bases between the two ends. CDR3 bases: TGCGCCAGCAGCAAGGGGCATACAGATACGCAGTATTTT. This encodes CASSKGHTDTQYF.